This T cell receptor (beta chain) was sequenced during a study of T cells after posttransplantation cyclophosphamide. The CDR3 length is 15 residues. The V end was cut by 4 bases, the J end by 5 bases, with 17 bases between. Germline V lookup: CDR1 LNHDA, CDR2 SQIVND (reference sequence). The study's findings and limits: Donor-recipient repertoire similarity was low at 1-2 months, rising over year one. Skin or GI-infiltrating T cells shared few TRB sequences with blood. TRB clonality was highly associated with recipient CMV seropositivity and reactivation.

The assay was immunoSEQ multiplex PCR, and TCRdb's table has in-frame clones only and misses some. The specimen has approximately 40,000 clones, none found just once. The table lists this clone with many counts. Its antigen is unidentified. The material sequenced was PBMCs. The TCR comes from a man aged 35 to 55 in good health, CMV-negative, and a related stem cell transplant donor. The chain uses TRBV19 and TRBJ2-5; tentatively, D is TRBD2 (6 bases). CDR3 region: CASSKGLTLGETQYF. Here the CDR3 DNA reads TGTGCCAGTAGTAAGGGACTCACCCTGGGGGAGACCCAGTACTTC.